The 16 T cell receptor beta chains below all came from one sample that was sequenced in a study of cytomegalovirus exposure and HLA in healthy donors. PCR involved 60 Vbeta and 13 Jbeta primers. The data were produced by immunoSEQ multiplex PCR, yet TCRdb's version contains in-frame clones alone and is incomplete. This table holds some 200,000 clones, around four fifths found once. The specimen was PBMCs. Every receptor here comes from a man in his forties or fifties in good health and CMV-seronegative.

About this clone itself: Its ends do not fully match the called genes, so a read error is possible. The V gene is TRBV2, the J gene TRBJ2-4, with D unclear. CDR3 length equals 13 residues. Germline CDR1 and CDR2: SNHLY and FYNNEI. CDR3 in amino acids: CASSELKKNSQYF. CDR3 nucleotide sequence: TGTGCCAGCAGTGAATTAAAGAAAAACAGTCAGTACTTC.

This sequence joins TRBV21-1 and TRBJ2-3; TRBD2 was called by the table and not checked on the DNA. TRBV21-1 is termed a pseudogene. The CDR3 runs to 19 residues. CDR3 nucleotide sequence: TGTGCCAGCAGCAAAGGGCCTAGCGGGAGAGAAGGAGTATGGGATACGCAGTATTTT. It codes for CASSKGPSGREGVWDTQYF.

The chain is built from TRBV1 and TRBJ2-7; no DNA check was done on the table's D call, TRBD2. TRBV1 is a listed pseudogene. There are 16 residues in the CDR3. CDR3 in DNA: TGCACCAGCAGCCAAGAAACTAGCGGAATCACCTACGAGCAGTACTTC. This codes for CTSSQETSGITYEQYF.

The rearrangement links TRBV15 to TRBJ2-4; D call uncertain. Trimming took 8 bases from V and 0 from J, leaving 8 bases between them. CDR3 length: 13 residues. Germline V gene sequence: CDR1 LNHNV, CDR2 YYDKDF (reference sequence). Here the CDR3 DNA reads TGTGCCACCCAGGCGAGAGCCAAAAACATTCAGTACTTC. It specifies CATQARAKNIQYF.

V and J are TRBV29-1 and TRBJ2-4; 9 bases line up with TRBD2. V lost 1 base to trimming and J lost 3 bases; unmatched junction nucleotides: 4. This CDR3 is 15 amino acids long. The germline CDR1 and CDR2 sequences are SQVTM and ANQGSEA. The CDR3 DNA sequence: TGCAGCGTTGAAGGGCGGGGGGGTGACAAAAACATTCAGTACTTC. It codes for CSVEGRGGDKNIQYF.

J is TRBJ1-4 and V is TRBV15, with D perhaps TRBD1 (5 bases). V shed 0 bases and J shed 7 bases, with 12 bases lying between them. The CDR3 is 15 residues long. Germline CDR1 reads LNHNV; CDR2 reads YYDKDF (reference sequence). CDR3 DNA: TGTGCCACCAGCAGAGATGTGCAGGGTGGTGAAAAACTGTTTTTT. Its translation is CATSRDVQGGEKLFF.

V usage is TRBV29-1 and J usage is TRBJ2-1; 9 bases line up with TRBD2. V lost 6 bases, J lost 0 bases, and 6 bases stayed unmatched. The CDR3 length is 15 residues. The germline V gene has CDR1 SQVTM and CDR2 ANQGSEA. The CDR3 nucleotides read TGCAGCGTCGTGAGCGGGAGGCCCTCCTACAATGAGCAGTTCTTC. This codes for CSVVSGRPSYNEQFF.

V and J are TRBV5-5 and TRBJ1-4, with D possibly being TRBD1 (5 bases). The CDR3 is 14 residues long. In germline, CDR1 is SGHKS, CDR2 YYEKEE (reference sequence). V shed 2 bases and J shed 5 bases, with 10 bases lying between them. The CDR3 protein is CASSLLQANEKLFF. CDR3 DNA sequence: TGTGCCAGCAGCTTATTACAGGCGAATGAAAAACTGTTTTTT.

The V call is TRBV2, the J call TRBJ1-3; 9 bases line up with TRBD1. Losses at the gene ends were 8 bases for V and 0 bases for J; bases not matched to a gene: 20. CDR3 length: 20 amino acids. Looked up from germline, CDR1 is SNHLY and CDR2 is FYNNEI. In nucleotides, the CDR3 is TGTGCCAGCTTTAAACCTGGGCGGGACAGGGTTACTCCCTCTGGAAACACCATATATTTT. Its translation is CASFKPGRDRVTPSGNTIYF. Full variable domain (rest looked up from reference TRBV2 and TRBJ1-3): EPEVTQTPSHQVTQMGQEVILRCVPISNHLYFYWYRQILGQKVEFLVSFYNNEISEKSEIFDDQFSVERPDGSNFTLKIRSTKLEDSAMYFCASFKPGRDRVTPSGNTIYFGEGSWLTVV.

The sample holds a few counts of this clone. This chain links TRBV6-5 with TRBJ2-1; D is uncertain. The CDR3 is made up of 14 amino acids. Trimming removed 6 bases at V and 6 bases at J, with 15 bases between. The germline V gene has CDR1 MNHEY and CDR2 SVGAGI. The CDR3 loop reads CASSEFGTGNEQFF. In DNA form, the CDR3 reads TGTGCCAGCAGCGAATTTGGTACGGGCAATGAGCAGTTCTTC.

The chain employs TRBV4-1 and TRBJ2-7, with 7 bases fitting TRBD1. Losses at the gene ends were 4 bases for V and 3 bases for J; bases not matched to a gene: 12. Germline V gene sequence: CDR1 MGHRA, CDR2 YSYEKL. This CDR3 is 16 amino acids long. The CDR3 DNA reads as TGCGCCAGCAGCCCTGGGACAGCTAGTGGGTTCTACGAGCAGTACTTC. As protein: CASSPGTASGFYEQYF.

A word on this clone: Other nucleotide sequences in the sample specify the same CDR3. The J gene is TRBJ2-5, the V gene TRBV5-1, with TRBD2 identical over 14 bases. The CDR3 is 15 residues long. V lost 0 bases, J lost 5 bases, and 0 bases stayed unmatched. Germline loops: CDR1 SGHRS, CDR2 YFSETQ. The CDR3 loop is CASSLGLAGGETQYF. The CDR3 coding sequence is TGCGCCAGCAGCTTGGGACTAGCGGGAGGGGAGACCCAGTACTTC.

Comments on this clone: Compared with germline, one end of the junction differs, possibly owing to a read error. The chain recombines TRBV10-1 with TRBJ2-4, with 7 bases matching TRBD2. The CDR3 covers 15 residues. In germline, CDR1 is WNHNN, CDR2 SYGVQD (reference sequence). Here the CDR3 reads CATPGTGGAKNSQYF. For the CDR3, the DNA is TGCGCCACGCCCGGAACGGGGGGAGCCAAAAACAGTCAGTACTTC.

This sequence joins TRBV27 and TRBJ2-7; 8 positions match TRBD1. With V trimmed by 5 bases and J by 3 bases, 3 bases remained unmatched. Germline V lookup: CDR1 MNHEY, CDR2 SMNVEV (reference sequence). The CDR3 consists of 13 residues. The CDR3 DNA reads as TGTGCCAGCAGTATCGGACAGGGCTACGAGCAGTACTTC. It translates to CASSIGQGYEQYF.

The chain is built from TRBV19 and TRBJ2-5, with a tentative D call TRBD2 (6 bases). This CDR3 comprises 15 residues. CDR1 is LNHDA, CDR2 SQIVND, per germline (reference sequence). V was pared by 0 bases and J by 5 bases, with 13 bases between. CDR3 loop: CASSIDYGGMETQYF. The DNA for the CDR3 is TGTGCCAGTAGTATAGATTATGGGGGGATGGAGACCCAGTACTTC. The entire variable domain, with the rest obtained from reference TRBV19 and TRBJ2-5, is as follows: DGGITQSPKYLFRKEGQNVTLSCEQNLNHDAMYWYRQDPGQGLRLIYYSQIVNDFQKGDIAEGYSVSREKKESFPLTVTSAQKNPTAFYLCASSIDYGGMETQYFGPGTRLLVL.

The chain is built from TRBV5-1 and TRBJ2-1; D perhaps matches TRBD2 (7 bases). Per the germline V gene, CDR1 is SGHRS and CDR2 is YFSETQ. This CDR3 spans 13 amino acids. V lost 2 bases, J lost 8 bases, and 11 bases lay in between. The CDR3: CASSLGGADEQFF. The CDR3 DNA follows: TGCGCCAGCAGCTTAGGGGGGGCCGATGAGCAGTTCTTC. Complete variable domain (other parts from reference TRBV5-1 and TRBJ2-1): KAGVTQTPRYLIKTRGQQVTLSCSPISGHRSVSWYQQTPGQGLQFLFEYFSETQRNKGNFPGRFSGRQFSNSRSEMNVSTLELGDSALYLCASSLGGADEQFFGPGTRLTVL.